The clone carrying this T cell receptor (beta chain) has a single count. Per germline, CDR1 GTSNPN and CDR2 SVGIG (reference sequence). V lost 2 bases and J 8 bases, leaving 12 bases between the germline ends. This CDR3 contains 13 residues. These data belong to a study of blood T cell repertoires in COVID-19. As originally analysed: From reference gene primer amplification, estimates of nucleated cell counts were derived. This table comes from immunoSEQ multiplex PCR, and its TCRdb copy is limited to in-frame clones, with some not included. V, J and clone size are those of that table, while D and trimming were read from the DNA. The table shows about 400,000 clones, with roughly 89% occurring only once.

The source material was PBMCs or T cells enriched from blood (not recorded which). The TCR was taken from a woman between 25 and 40 years old who had recovered from COVID-19. This chain joins TRBV30 and TRBJ1-4; D gene ambiguous. CDR3 bases: TGTGCCTGGAGTAGGGCGCCGGGGGAAAAACTGTTTTTT. It translates to CAWSRAPGEKLFF.